This TCR beta chain was sequenced for a study of T cells after yellow fever vaccination. Many counts were recorded for this clonotype. TCRdb passed the 5' RACE reads through MiXCR, listing each CDR3 protein once. The sample carries 50,000 or so distinct CDR3 sequences, about 7.4% recorded once. This specimen consisted of CD8+ T cells sorted from PBMCs, obtained less than 16 days after the first yellow fever vaccination. The origin of this receptor is a young man who received the YFV17D yellow fever vaccine.

CDR3 sequence reads: CASSHRGRGTEAFF. CDR3 nucleotide sequence: TGTGCCAGCAGCCACAGGGGGCGAGGGACTGAAGCTTTCTTT. The V call is TRBV5-5, the J call TRBJ1-1, with 9 bases fitting TRBD1. With 4 bases clipped from V and 5 bases from J, the junction kept 6 bases outside the gene matches. The CDR3 sequence is 14 residues long. The germline CDR1 and CDR2 sequences are SGHKS and YYEKEE (reference sequence). Combining the CDR3 with reference TRBV5-5 and TRBJ1-1 gives the whole variable domain DAGVTQSPTHLIKTRGQQVTLRCSPISGHKSVSWYQQVLGQGPQFIFQYYEKEERGRGNFPDRFSARQFPNYSSELNVNALLLGDSALYLCASSHRGRGTEAFFGQGTRLTVV.